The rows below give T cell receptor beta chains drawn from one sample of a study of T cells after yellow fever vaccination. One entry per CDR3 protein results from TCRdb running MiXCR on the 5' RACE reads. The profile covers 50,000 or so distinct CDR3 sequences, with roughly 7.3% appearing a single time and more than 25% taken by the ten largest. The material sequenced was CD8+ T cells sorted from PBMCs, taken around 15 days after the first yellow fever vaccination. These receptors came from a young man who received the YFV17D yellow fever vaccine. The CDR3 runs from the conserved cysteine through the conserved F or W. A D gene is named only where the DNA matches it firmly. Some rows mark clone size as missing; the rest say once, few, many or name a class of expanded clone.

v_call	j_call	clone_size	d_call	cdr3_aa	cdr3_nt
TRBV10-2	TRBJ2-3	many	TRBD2	CASSDLSGGQKTDTQYF	TGCGCCAGCAGTGACCTTAGCGGGGGTCAGAAGACAGATACGCAGTATTTT
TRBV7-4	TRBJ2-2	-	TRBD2	CTFSPGTSGGHANTGELFF	TGTACCTTCAGCCCCGGGACTAGCGGGGGACACGCGAACACCGGGGAGCTGTTTTTT
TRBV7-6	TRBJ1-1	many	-	CASKTGVNTEAFF	TGTGCCAGCAAAACCGGGGTGAACACTGAAGCTTTCTTT
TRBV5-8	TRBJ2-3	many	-	CASSLVAGYTDTQYF	TGTGCCAGCAGCTTGGTGGCAGGGTACACAGATACGCAGTATTTT
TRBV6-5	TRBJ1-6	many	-	CASSYSHWEVSPLHF	TGTGCCAGCAGTTACTCTCACTGGGAGGTTTCACCCCTCCACTTT
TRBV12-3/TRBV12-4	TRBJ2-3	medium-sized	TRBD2	CASSLGGGVSDTQYF	TGTGCCAGCAGTTTGGGCGGGGGGGTTTCGGATACGCAGTATTTT
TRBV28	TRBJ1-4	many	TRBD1	CASSYRGTDEKLFF	TGTGCCAGCAGTTATCGAGGGACAGATGAAAAACTGTTTTTT
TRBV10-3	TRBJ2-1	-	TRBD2	CAVSRLRGGPSSSYNEQFF	TGTGCCGTATCCCGGTTGCGCGGGGGGCCTTCGAGCTCCTACAATGAGCAGTTCTTC
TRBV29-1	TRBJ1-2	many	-	CSVVGTVGGYGYTF	TGCAGCGTAGTCGGGACCGTGGGTGGTTATGGCTACACCTTC
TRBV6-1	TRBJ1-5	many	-	CASSVTQVVQPQHF	TGTGCCAGCAGTGTCACTCAGGTCGTCCAGCCCCAGCATTTT
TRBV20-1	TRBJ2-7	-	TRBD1	CSAKIGTGTYEQYF	TGCAGTGCTAAGATCGGGACAGGGACCTACGAGCAGTACTTC
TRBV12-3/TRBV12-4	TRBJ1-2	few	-	CACFPGDHNYGYTF	TGTGCCTGCTTTCCGGGGGACCACAACTATGGCTACACCTTC
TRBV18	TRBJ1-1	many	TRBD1	CASSPPTGDPTEAFF	TGTGCCAGCTCACCCCCCACAGGGGACCCCACTGAAGCTTTCTTT
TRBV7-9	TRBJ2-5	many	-	CASGFQDQQETQYF	TGTGCCAGCGGCTTCCAGGACCAACAAGAGACCCAGTACTTC
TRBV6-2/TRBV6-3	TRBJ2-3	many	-	CASSYTQGGADTQYF	TGTGCCAGCAGTTACACCCAGGGGGGTGCAGATACGCAGTATTTT
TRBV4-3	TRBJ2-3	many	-	CASSQDYRGGDTQYF	TGCGCCAGCAGCCAAGATTACAGGGGAGGGGATACGCAGTATTTT
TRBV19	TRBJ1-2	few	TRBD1	CASTRTGGIYGYTF	TGTGCCAGTACCAGGACAGGGGGAATCTATGGCTACACCTTC
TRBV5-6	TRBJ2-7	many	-	CASSLVGGNYEQYF	TGTGCCAGCAGCTTGGTGGGGGGCAACTACGAGCAGTACTTC